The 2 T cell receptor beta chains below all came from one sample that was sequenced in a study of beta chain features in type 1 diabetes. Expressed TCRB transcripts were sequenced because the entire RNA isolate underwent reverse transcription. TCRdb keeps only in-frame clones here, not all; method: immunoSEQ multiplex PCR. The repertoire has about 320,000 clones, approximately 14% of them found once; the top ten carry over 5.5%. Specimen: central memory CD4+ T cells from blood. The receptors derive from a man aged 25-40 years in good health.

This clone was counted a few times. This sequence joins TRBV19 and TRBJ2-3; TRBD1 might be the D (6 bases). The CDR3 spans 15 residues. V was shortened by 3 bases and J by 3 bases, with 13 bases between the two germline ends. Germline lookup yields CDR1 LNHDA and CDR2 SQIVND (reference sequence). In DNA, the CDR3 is TGTGCCAGTAGTATTCGCAGGGGTGGAACAGATACGCAGTATTTT. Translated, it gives CASSIRRGGTDTQYF.

The CDR3 nucleotides read TGTGCCAGCTCAAATCGACAGGGGGCTGAGCAGTACGTC. Translation: CASSNRQGAEQYV. The V gene is TRBV18, the J gene TRBJ2-7; 10 bases map to TRBD1. Looked up from germline, CDR1 is KGHSH and CDR2 is LQKENI. CDR3 length: 13 residues. V lost 5 bases to trimming and J lost 7 bases; unmatched junction nucleotides: 5.